The TCR beta chain under discussion was sequenced for a study of graft-versus-host responses after intestinal transplantation. Whole-study context: Anti-thymocyte globulin induction was given to all recipients, followed by tacrolimus and steroids for around three years.

CDR3 length: 16 amino acids. Germline-derived CDR1 and CDR2 are SGHDT and YYEEEE. V gave up 4 bases and J gave up 0 bases, with 13 bases separating them. Assay: immunoSEQ multiplex PCR; the TCRdb copy retains only in-frame clones and omits some. The sample contains about 47,000 clones, approximately 92% of which appear only once. The chain recombines TRBV5-6 with TRBJ2-2, with a tentative D call TRBD2 (5 bases). This receptor was taken from a human patient who received an intestinal transplant, so some T cells may come from the graft donor. The source was PBMCs, collected around 820 days after a first intestinal transplant, on the day of a second. This CDR3 is CASSRRTWTNTGELFF. The CDR3 DNA is TGTGCCAGCAGCCGACGGACTTGGACGAACACCGGGGAGCTGTTTTTT.